Presented here are 16 T cell receptor beta chains from one specimen sequenced in a study of CD8 T cells in Susac syndrome. RNA, at roughly 0.45 to 1 ug, was reverse transcribed with random hexamers. TCRdb passed the immunoSEQ multiplex PCR reads through MiXCR, listing each CDR3 protein once. The profile shows 150,000 to 200,000 distinct CDR3 sequences, approximately 94% of them singletons. Sequenced: CD4+ T cells from PBMCs. The receptors here all came from a human donor with multiple sclerosis.

The chain carries TRBV19 and TRBJ2-3, with D possibly matching TRBD1 (5 bases). Germline-derived CDR1 and CDR2 are LNHDA and SQIVND (reference sequence). The ends were cut back, 7 bases at V and 1 base at J, with 12 bases in the middle. The CDR3 consists of 14 residues. The CDR3 loop is CASTKGQRTDTQYF. CDR3 in DNA: TGTGCCAGTACCAAGGGGCAGCGCACAGATACGCAGTATTTT.

The chain recombines TRBV5-4 with TRBJ2-2, with D unresolved. Germline CDR1 is SGHNT and CDR2 is YYREEE (reference sequence). V shed 5 bases and J shed 7 bases, with 12 bases lying between them. The CDR3 is 13 residues long. The CDR3, as DNA: TGTGCCAGCAGTCAACGAGGTCACGGGGAGCTGTTTTTT. This encodes CASSQRGHGELFF.

The chain links TRBV19 to TRBJ1-5, with TRBD1 identical over 8 bases. V lost 2 bases and J lost 2; bases outside the gene matches: 2. The CDR3 has 15 amino acids. CDR1 and CDR2 from the germline V gene are LNHDA and SQIVND (reference sequence). CDR3 DNA: TGTGCCAGTAGTATACGGGGACAGGGCAATCAGCCCCAGCATTTT. It codes for CASSIRGQGNQPQHF.

V and J are TRBV10-3 and TRBJ2-5; D unresolved. The CDR3 is made up of 14 amino acids. Germline CDR1 ENHRY, CDR2 SYGVKD. Trimming cost V 0 bases and J 0 bases, with 5 bases left between them. Here the CDR3 reads CAISESGNQETQYF. CDR3 nucleotide sequence: TGTGCCATCAGTGAGTCGGGCAACCAAGAGACCCAGTACTTC.

The V call is TRBV5-1, the J call TRBJ2-1; D is unclear. V was clipped by 5 bases and J by 3 bases, with 9 bases between them. In germline, CDR1 is SGHRS, CDR2 YFSETQ. CDR3 length: 13 residues. The CDR3 reads CASRTDGYNEQFF. Here the CDR3 DNA reads TGCGCCAGCAGGACCGACGGCTACAATGAGCAGTTCTTC.

The V and J genes are TRBV30 and TRBJ2-7; possible D gene TRBD1, 7 bases. This CDR3 comprises 12 residues. In germline, CDR1 is GTSNPN, CDR2 SVGIG (reference sequence). V was clipped by 4 bases and J by 2 bases, with 9 bases between them. The CDR3 is CAWTGGPYEQYF. DNA of the CDR3: TGTGCCTGGACAGGGGGGCCCTACGAGCAGTACTTC.

The CDR3 loop reads CSARPGSNTGELFF. The CDR3 nucleotides read TGCAGTGCTAGACCAGGGTCTAACACCGGGGAGCTGTTTTTT. The V gene is TRBV20-1, the J gene TRBJ2-2, with a possible D match to TRBD1 (5 bases). The CDR3 totals 14 residues. V gave up 2 bases and J gave up 2 bases, with 9 bases separating them. Germline loops: CDR1 DFQATT, CDR2 SNEGSKA (reference sequence).

This chain joins TRBV3-1 and TRBJ2-1; no firm D call. With 4 bases removed from V and 0 bases from J, the gap between germline ends came to 10 bases. This CDR3 has 15 amino acids. Germline CDR1 reads LGHDT; CDR2 reads YNNKEL (reference sequence). The CDR3 DNA reads as TGTGCCAGCAGCCGAGATCGAAGCTCCTACAATGAGCAGTTCTTC. Translation: CASSRDRSSYNEQFF.

V is TRBV10-2 and J is TRBJ1-1, with TRBD1 matching 7 bases. The CDR3 spans 18 residues. Germline loops: CDR1 WSHSY, CDR2 SAAADI. Trimming took 6 bases from V and 2 from J; bases not matched to a gene: 18. In DNA form, the CDR3 reads TGCGCCAGCAGGAGACAGGGCCGTTTACGAGAAAGTAACACTGAAGCTTTCTTT. Residues: CASRRQGRLRESNTEAFF.

J is TRBJ2-1 and V is TRBV30, with D perhaps matching TRBD2 (5 bases). Trimming cost V 1 base and J 8 bases, with 21 bases left between them. There are 16 residues in the CDR3. Germline V gives CDR1 GTSNPN, CDR2 SVGIG (reference sequence). The CDR3 DNA follows: TGTGCCTGGAGTGGAGGGAGTAGTTATGCTTGGGATGAGCAGTTCTTC. The encoded protein is CAWSGGSSYAWDEQFF.

The chain couples TRBV20-1 to TRBJ2-7; the match to TRBD1 covers 10 bases. Germline V gene lookup returns CDR1 DFQATT and CDR2 SNEGSKA (reference sequence). With 3 bases clipped from V and 3 bases from J, the junction kept 5 bases outside the gene matches. The length of the CDR3 is 14 residues. The CDR3 protein is CSARAGTGVYEQYF. Written as DNA, the CDR3 is TGCAGTGCTAGGGCCGGGACAGGGGTCTACGAGCAGTACTTC.

The chain carries TRBV21-1 and TRBJ1-2; the DNA was not used to check the table's D call, TRBD1. TRBV21-1 is a pseudogene. This CDR3 has 14 residues. The CDR3 loop is CASSPTPEVNGYTF. The CDR3 bases are TGTGCCAGCAGCCCGACCCCCGAGGTTAATGGCTACACCTTC.

The V call is TRBV5-1, the J call TRBJ2-1; 13 bases align to TRBD2. The CDR3 is 16 amino acids. Trimming removed 4 bases from V and 7 bases from J; junction bases left unmatched: 8. Germline CDR1 reads SGHRS; CDR2 reads YFSETQ. The CDR3 DNA follows: TGCGCCAGCAGCAACTCCTGGACTAGCGGGAGTAATGAGCAGTTCTTC. It codes for CASSNSWTSGSNEQFF.

V and J are TRBV30 and TRBJ1-3; TRBD1 agrees at 9 bases. Germline CDR1 is GTSNPN and CDR2 is SVGIG (reference sequence). V gave up 5 bases and J gave up 3 bases; unmatched junction bases: 5. The CDR3 sequence is 14 residues long. CDR3 sequence reads: CAWVTGGYGNTIYF. The CDR3 nucleotides read TGTGCCTGGGTTACAGGGGGCTATGGAAACACCATATATTTT. Together with reference TRBV30 and TRBJ1-3, the CDR3 gives the full variable domain: SQTIHQWPATLVQPVGSPLSLECTVEGTSNPNLYWYRQAAGRGLQLLFYSVGIGQISSEVPQNLSASRPQDRQFILSSKKLLLSDSGFYLCAWVTGGYGNTIYFGEGSWLTVV.

The J gene is TRBJ2-1, the V gene TRBV27; 8 bases are shared with TRBD2. This CDR3 comprises 15 residues. V lost 4 bases, J lost 4 bases, and 6 bases stayed unmatched. Germline CDR1 reads MNHEY; CDR2 reads SMNVEV (reference sequence). As DNA, the CDR3 is TGTGCCAGCAGTTCCCCGGCGGGAGGATACAATGAGCAGTTCTTC. Amino acid sequence: CASSSPAGGYNEQFF.

V usage is TRBV11-3 and J usage is TRBJ2-3; possible D gene TRBD2, 6 bases. Per the germline V gene, CDR1 is SGHNT and CDR2 is YENEEA. V lost 4 bases and J 6 bases, leaving 14 bases between the germline ends. The CDR3 sequence is 14 residues long. CDR3 residues: CASSSPRERDTQYF. The DNA for the CDR3 is TGTGCCAGCAGCTCCCCCCGGGAGCGGGATACGCAGTATTTT.